This passage covers 12 T cell receptor beta chains from one sample sequenced in a study of CD8 T cells in ankylosing spondylitis. General study points: Typical of ankylosing spondylitis blood, it appeared, was a TCR beta motif of eight highly homologous variants.

Antigens for these TCRs are unknown. One entry per CDR3 protein, called by TCRdb with MiXCR from the 5' RACE reads. The sample gives about 90,000 distinct CDR3 sequences, just under 9% of which show up once; about 30% is in the top ten. Sequenced material: blood, either unsorted or a sorted T cell fraction (not recorded which). The source of these receptors is a male donor with ankylosing spondylitis.

This clonotype was seen a handful of times. The J gene is TRBJ1-1, the V gene TRBV12-3 or TRBV12-4, with D possibly TRBD1 on 6 matching bases. The CDR3 length is 15 residues. The V and J ends lost 6 bases and 0 bases respectively, with 14 bases between them. The CDR3 sequence: CASRGTGTLNTEAFF. The CDR3 DNA reads as TGTGCCAGCAGAGGTACCGGGACATTGAACACTGAAGCTTTCTTT.

This clonotype was seen ten or more times. The chain links TRBV7-9 to TRBJ2-1; TRBD2 agrees at 8 bases. Germline assignment: CDR1 SEHNR and CDR2 FQNEAQ (reference sequence). The CDR3 runs 17 residues. The junction had 10 bases not matched to a gene; V was cut back by 5 bases and J by 1 base. CDR3 sequence: CASSPRAGGRSYNEQFF. In DNA form, the CDR3 reads TGTGCCAGCAGCCCCCGGGCGGGAGGTCGTTCCTACAATGAGCAGTTCTTC.

This chain connects TRBV3-1 to TRBJ2-2; D tentatively reads TRBD1 or TRBD2 (5 bases each). CDR1 LGHDT and CDR2 YNNKEL come from the germline V gene (reference sequence). V was cut by 3 bases and J by 5 bases, with 10 bases left in between. The CDR3 loop spans 14 amino acids. The CDR3 DNA reads as TGTGCCAGCAGCCATGGCGAGGGGACCGGGGAGCTGTTTTTT. Translating gives CASSHGEGTGELFF.

This clonotype was found a few times. This chain connects TRBV20-1 to TRBJ1-2; D is perhaps TRBD1 (5 bases). The germline CDR1 and CDR2 sequences are DFQATT and SNEGSKA (reference sequence). This CDR3 is built from 16 residues. Trimming took 6 bases from V and 0 from J, leaving 20 bases between them. CDR3 in DNA: TGCAGTGCCCATAGCGCCCGGGACCAAGCTAACTATGGCTACACCTTC. Amino acid sequence: CSAHSARDQANYGYTF.

The chain couples TRBV4-1 to TRBJ1-5, with D unresolved. The V and J ends lost 3 bases and 9 bases respectively, with 12 bases between them. Germline V gene lookup returns CDR1 MGHRA and CDR2 YSYEKL. The CDR3 covers 13 residues. The CDR3 coding sequence is TGCGCCAGCAGCCAGGCCCACCTCGGGCCCCAGCATTTT. Its translation is CASSQAHLGPQHF.

This clonotype was seen ten or more times. V usage is TRBV24-1 and J usage is TRBJ1-1; D unclear. CDR1 is KGHDR, CDR2 SFDVKD, per germline. V shed 5 bases and J shed 1 base, with 7 bases lying between them. CDR3 length: 13 amino acids. The CDR3 protein is CATSAGWNTEAFF. The CDR3 DNA follows: TGTGCCACCAGTGCAGGCTGGAACACTGAAGCTTTCTTT.

This clonotype was observed a handful of times. The chain is built from TRBV7-6 and TRBJ2-1, with D possibly being TRBD2 (6 bases). This CDR3 contains 15 residues. Trimming took off 5 bases at V and 0 bases at J, with 11 bases between the two ends. CDR1 is SGHVS, CDR2 FNYEAQ, per germline. The CDR3 is CASSTDGSSYNEQFF. Here the CDR3 DNA reads TGTGCCAGCAGCACAGACGGGAGCTCCTACAATGAGCAGTTCTTC. Complete variable domain (other parts from reference TRBV7-6 and TRBJ2-1): GAGVSQSPRYKVTKRGQDVALRCDPISGHVSLYWYRQALGQGPEFLTYFNYEAQQDKSGLPNDRFSAERPEGSISTLTIQRTEQRDSAMYRCASSTDGSSYNEQFFGPGTRLTVL.

This clonotype has a count of ten or more. The chain employs TRBV5-1 and TRBJ2-5; TRBD2 might be the D (6 bases). Germline assignment: CDR1 SGHRS and CDR2 YFSETQ. The CDR3 runs to 15 residues. Between the trimmed V and J ends, which lost 0 bases and 2 bases, there was a span of 11 bases. DNA for the CDR3: TGCGCCAGCAGCTTGGGGGCTAGCGCGCAAGAGACCCAGTACTTC. It encodes CASSLGASAQETQYF.

This chain joins TRBV14 and TRBJ2-5; D remains unclear. Trimming removed 4 bases at V and 2 bases at J, with 11 bases between. The CDR3 has 14 residues. Germline-derived CDR1 and CDR2 are SGHDN and FVKESK. The CDR3 DNA reads TGTGCCAGCAGCCCCCGACCCTCGCAAGAGACCCAGTACTTC. Translated, it gives CASSPRPSQETQYF.

This clonotype came up many times. V and J are TRBV5-4 and TRBJ2-7; 14 bases line up with TRBD2. CDR3 size: 17 residues. Germline assignment: CDR1 SGHNT and CDR2 YYREEE (reference sequence). V lost 0 bases and J lost 1; bases outside the gene matches: 3. The CDR3 loop reads CASSLGLAGGVSYEQYF. CDR3 DNA sequence: TGTGCCAGCAGCTTGGGACTAGCGGGAGGGGTTTCCTACGAGCAGTACTTC.

This clonotype has more than one count but fewer than ten. The J gene is TRBJ2-1, the V gene TRBV15, with D possibly being TRBD2 (5 bases). The CDR3 totals 15 residues. Germline values: CDR1 LNHNV, CDR2 YYDKDF (reference sequence). V was cut by 5 bases and J by 7 bases, with 18 bases left in between. The CDR3 DNA is TGTGCCACCAGCCCCCTGCGGGCGACGCGTAATGAGCAGTTCTTC. As protein: CATSPLRATRNEQFF.

This clonotype was counted many times. The genes are TRBV7-9 and TRBJ2-2; D is uncertain. With 1 base removed from V and 4 bases from J, the gap between germline ends came to 7 bases. CDR1 is SEHNR, CDR2 FQNEAQ, per germline (reference sequence). There are 14 residues in the CDR3. CDR3 DNA: TGTGCCAGCAGCTTAGGTGTGGCCACCGGGGAGCTGTTTTTT. As protein: CASSLGVATGELFF.